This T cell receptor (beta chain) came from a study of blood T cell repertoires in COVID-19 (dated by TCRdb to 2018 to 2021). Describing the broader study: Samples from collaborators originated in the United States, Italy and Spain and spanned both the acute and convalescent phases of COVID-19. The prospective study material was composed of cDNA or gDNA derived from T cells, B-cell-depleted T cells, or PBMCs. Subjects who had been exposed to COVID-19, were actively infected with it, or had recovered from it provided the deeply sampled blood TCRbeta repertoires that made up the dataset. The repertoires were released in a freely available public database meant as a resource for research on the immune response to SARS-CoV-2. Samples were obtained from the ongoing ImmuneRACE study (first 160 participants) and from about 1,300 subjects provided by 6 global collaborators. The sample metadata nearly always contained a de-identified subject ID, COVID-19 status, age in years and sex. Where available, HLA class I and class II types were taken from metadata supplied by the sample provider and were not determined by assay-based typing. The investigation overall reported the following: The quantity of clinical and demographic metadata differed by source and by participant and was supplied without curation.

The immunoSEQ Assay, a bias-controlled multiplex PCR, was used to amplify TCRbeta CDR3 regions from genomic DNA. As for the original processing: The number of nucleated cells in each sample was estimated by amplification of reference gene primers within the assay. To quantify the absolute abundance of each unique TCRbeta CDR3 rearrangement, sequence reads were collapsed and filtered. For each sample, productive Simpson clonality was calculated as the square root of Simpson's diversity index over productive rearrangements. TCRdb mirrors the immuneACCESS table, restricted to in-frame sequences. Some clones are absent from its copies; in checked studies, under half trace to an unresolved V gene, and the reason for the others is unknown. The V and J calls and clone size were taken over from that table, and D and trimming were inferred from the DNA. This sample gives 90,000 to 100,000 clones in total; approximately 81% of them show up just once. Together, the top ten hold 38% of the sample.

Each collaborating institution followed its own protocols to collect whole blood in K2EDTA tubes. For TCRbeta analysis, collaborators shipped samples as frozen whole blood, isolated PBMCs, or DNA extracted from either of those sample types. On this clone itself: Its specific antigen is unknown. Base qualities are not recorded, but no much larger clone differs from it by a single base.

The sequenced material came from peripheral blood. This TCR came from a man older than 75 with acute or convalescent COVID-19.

DNA sequence: TGTGCCAGCAGCAAAGGGGGGCGCGGTCAGCCCCAGCATTTT. This sequence encodes CASSKGGRGQPQHF. The V and J segments used are TRBV21-1 and TRBJ1-5; no DNA check was done on the table's D call, TRBD1. TRBV21-1 is a pseudogene locus. Including cysteine and phenylalanine, the CDR3 has 14 amino acids. Only the CDR3 part of the read is kept: 42 bases, read in frame from the first base.